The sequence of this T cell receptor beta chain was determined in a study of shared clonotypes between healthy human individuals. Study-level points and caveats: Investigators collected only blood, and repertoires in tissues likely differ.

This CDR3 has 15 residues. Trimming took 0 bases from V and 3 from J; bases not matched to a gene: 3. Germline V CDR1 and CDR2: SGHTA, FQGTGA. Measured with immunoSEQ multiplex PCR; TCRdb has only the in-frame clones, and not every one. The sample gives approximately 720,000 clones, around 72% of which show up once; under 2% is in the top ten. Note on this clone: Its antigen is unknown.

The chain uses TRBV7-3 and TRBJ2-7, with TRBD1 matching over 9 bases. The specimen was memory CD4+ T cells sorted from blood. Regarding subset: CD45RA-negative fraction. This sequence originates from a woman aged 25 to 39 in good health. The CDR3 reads CASSLTGTGIYEQYF. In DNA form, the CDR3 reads TGTGCCAGCAGCTTAACGGGGACAGGGATCTACGAGCAGTACTTC. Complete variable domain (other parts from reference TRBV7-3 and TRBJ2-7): GAGVSQTPSNKVTEKGKYVELRCDPISGHTALYWYRQSLGQGPEFLIYFQGTGAADDSGLPNDRFFAVRPEGSVSTLKIQRTERGDSAVYLCASSLTGTGIYEQYFGPGTRLTVT.